This T cell receptor beta chain emerged from a study of control samples from healthy donors and cancer patients. TCRdb's table, derived via immunoSEQ multiplex PCR, lists solely in-frame clones and lacks some. The sample has roughly 150,000 clones, over 85% seen once. This CDR3 has 13 amino acids. The germline V gene encodes CDR1 MNHEY and CDR2 SVGAGI. V was cut by 6 bases and J by 3 bases, with 11 bases left in between. Sequenced material: blood. This chain joins TRBV6-5 and TRBJ1-1; D is undetermined. The receptor was isolated from a man younger than 35 in good health. CDR3 sequence reads: CASSHGVHTEAFF. In nucleotides, the CDR3 is TGTGCCAGCAGCCACGGGGTTCACACTGAAGCTTTCTTT.